This T cell receptor (beta chain) was sequenced during a study of T cell responses to AZD1222 COVID-19 vaccine. TCRdb's copy holds only in-frame clones and misses some; the assay was immunoSEQ multiplex PCR. Of about 210,000 clones detected, roughly 94% appear once; the ten largest clones hold over 1.5%. Trimming removed 1 base from V and 6 bases from J; junction bases left unmatched: 12. Germline CDR1 is SGHRS and CDR2 is YFSETQ. There are 16 residues in the CDR3. Study-level points and caveats: Of the AZD1222 recipients, only 5 to 7 were seropositive at baseline. Within unmutated variant regions lay the reported targets of nearly half of spike-specific TCRs. Among the donors, most were white British and more were female, and clonal diversity was possibly underestimated. Spike regions recognized by vaccine-associated CD4 TCRs spanned the protein, led by 160-218 and 743-854.

This clone was seen once. What it binds is unknown. This chain joins TRBV5-1 and TRBJ2-7; 8 bases line up with TRBD2. This receptor was obtained from an adult who received the MenACWY meningococcal vaccine as a control. Source: peripheral blood, taken 28 days after the second dose of the MenACWY control vaccine. The CDR3 loop reads CASSLRTGGPYSEQYF. Here the CDR3 DNA reads TGCGCCAGCAGCTTGCGTACGGGAGGGCCGTACAGCGAGCAGTACTTC.